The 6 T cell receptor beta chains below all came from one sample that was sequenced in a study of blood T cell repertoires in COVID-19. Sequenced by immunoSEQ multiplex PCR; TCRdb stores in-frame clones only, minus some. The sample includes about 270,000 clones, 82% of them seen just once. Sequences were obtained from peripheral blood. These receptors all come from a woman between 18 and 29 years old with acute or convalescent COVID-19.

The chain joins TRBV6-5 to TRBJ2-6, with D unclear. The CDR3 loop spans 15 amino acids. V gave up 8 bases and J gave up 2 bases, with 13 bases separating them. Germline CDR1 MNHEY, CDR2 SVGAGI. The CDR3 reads CASQTALAGANVLTF. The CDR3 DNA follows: TGTGCCAGCCAAACAGCTCTCGCTGGGGCCAACGTCCTGACTTTC.

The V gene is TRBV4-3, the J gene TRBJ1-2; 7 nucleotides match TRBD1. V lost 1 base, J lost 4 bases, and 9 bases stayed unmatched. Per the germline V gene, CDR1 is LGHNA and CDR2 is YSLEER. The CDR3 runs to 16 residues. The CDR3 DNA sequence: TGCGCCAGCAGCCAAGTCTTTACAGGGGAGGCCTATGGCTACACCTTC. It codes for CASSQVFTGEAYGYTF.

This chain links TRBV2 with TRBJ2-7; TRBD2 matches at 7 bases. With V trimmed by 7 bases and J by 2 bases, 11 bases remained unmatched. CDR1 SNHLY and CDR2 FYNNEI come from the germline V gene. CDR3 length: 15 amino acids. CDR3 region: CASMGERDPAYEQYF. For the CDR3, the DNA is TGTGCCAGCATGGGGGAGCGGGACCCGGCCTACGAGCAGTACTTC.

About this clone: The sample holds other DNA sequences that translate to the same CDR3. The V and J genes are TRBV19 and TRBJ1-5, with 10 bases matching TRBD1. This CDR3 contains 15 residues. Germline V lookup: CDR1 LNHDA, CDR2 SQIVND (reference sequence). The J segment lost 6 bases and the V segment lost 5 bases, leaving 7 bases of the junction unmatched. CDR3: CASSSGTGESQPQHF. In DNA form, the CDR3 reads TGTGCCAGTAGTTCCGGGACAGGGGAGAGTCAGCCCCAGCATTTT. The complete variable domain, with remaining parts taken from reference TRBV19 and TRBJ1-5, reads DGGITQSPKYLFRKEGQNVTLSCEQNLNHDAMYWYRQDPGQGLRLIYYSQIVNDFQKGDIAEGYSVSREKKESFPLTVTSAQKNPTAFYLCASSSGTGESQPQHFGDGTRLSIL.

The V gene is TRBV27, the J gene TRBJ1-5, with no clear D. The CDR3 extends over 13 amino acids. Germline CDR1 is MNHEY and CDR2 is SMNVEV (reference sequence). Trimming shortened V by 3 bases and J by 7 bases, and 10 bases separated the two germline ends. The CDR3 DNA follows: TGTGCCAGCAGTTTCTTGGCGGAGCAGCCCCAGCATTTT. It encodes CASSFLAEQPQHF.

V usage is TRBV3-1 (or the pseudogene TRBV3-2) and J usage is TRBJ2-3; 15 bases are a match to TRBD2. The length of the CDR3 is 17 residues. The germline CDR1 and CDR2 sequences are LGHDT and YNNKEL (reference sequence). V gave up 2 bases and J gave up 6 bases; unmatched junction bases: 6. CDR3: CASSQPGLAGGADTQYF. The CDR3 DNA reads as TGTGCCAGCAGCCAACCCGGACTAGCGGGAGGGGCGGATACGCAGTATTTT.